This T cell receptor beta chain is from a study of graft-versus-host responses after intestinal transplantation. With respect to this clone: What it binds is not known. A read error may produce the germline difference seen at one junction end.

Germline loops: CDR1 SGHNT, CDR2 YYREEE (reference sequence). This CDR3 has 15 amino acids. TCRdb's copy holds only in-frame clones and misses some; the assay was immunoSEQ multiplex PCR. Among 90,000 or so clones listed, approximately 82% were seen once. This TCR was recovered from a human donor who received an intestinal transplant. The source was unstimulated CD4+ T cells sorted from spleen or lymph node cells, collected before intestinal transplant. The chain employs TRBV5-4 and TRBJ2-7, with D uncertain. CDR3: CASSTGRHQSYGQYF. The CDR3 region has the DNA TGTGCCAGCAGCACTGGGCGTCACCAAAGTTACGGGCAGTACTTC.